The T cell receptor beta chain described here comes from a study of regulatory T cells in long-lasting Graves disease listed by TCRdb under 2021. With regard to the full study: Antithyroid drugs had been taken for less than 3 months by newly diagnosed Graves' disease patients. Patients with persistent Graves' disease were compared with patients with newly diagnosed Graves' disease using TCR sequencing and RNA sequencing of peripheral blood. The study was registered as a clinical trial and conducted in China. TCR sequencing covered 13 persistent and around 20 newly diagnosed Graves' disease patients, some 33 samples in total.

CDR1 and CDR2 are read off the germline V gene (reference sequence) as SEHNR and FQNEAQ. The CDR3, from cysteine to phenylalanine, totals 16 residues. Of the read, only the CDR3 DNA is kept; its 48 bases are in frame from base 1. The junction carries 10 bases between V and J, which are trimmed by 0 bases and 4 bases respectively. Preparation of the library involved multiplex PCR. TCRdb records Illumina HiSeq 4000 as the sequencer. iRepertoire HTBI primers and Arm-PCR amplification of CDR3 regions were used to construct TCR beta libraries. Before sequencing, the PCR products went through gel purification. On the authors' methods: Gene usage analysis of CDR3 amino acid clonotypes relied on the roughly 64 TRBV and more than twelve TRBJ segments identified across samples. Filtered high-quality paired reads were merged into contigs using COPE and FqMerger. BLAST was used to align contigs to the IMGT TRBV, TRBD and TRBJ reference genes, and CDR3 was defined following IMGT. Any clonotype with a frequency above 0.1% was classified as a highly expanded clone. Repertoire diversity was measured by Shannon entropy, and V-J evenness by the Gini coefficient. A clonotype found in more than one individual was treated as public. Through fastp at Q25 and MiXCR, TCRdb rebuilt clones from the public reads, retaining in-frame beta chains. Rows matching on CDR3 protein sequence are summarized as one entry with the most common DNA and genes. What appears here as the V and J calls and clone size reflects TCRdb's work, not the paper's. This sample is represented by some 460,000 distinct CDR3 sequences; 16% of them were singletons. The ten biggest clones cover 9.5% to 15% of the sample.

Study-level results and caveats: Persistent patients shared more public clonotypes among themselves (around 2,700) than newly diagnosed patients did (roughly 910). Preferential use of TRBV28, TRBJ1-2 and TRBJ2-5 was observed in persistent disease, whereas TRBV20-1 and TRBJ2-1 were favored in newly diagnosed disease. The authors acknowledged the small sample size as a limitation that may reduce accuracy. Only peripheral blood was studied, because thyroid tissue, the primary lesion, was inaccessible. Lower TCR Shannon entropy and fewer highly expanded clones were observed in persistent Graves' disease patients than in newly diagnosed patients, which suggested clonal expansion. Only the TCR beta chain was sequenced and analyzed.

In the paper's terms, the time point label means: newly diagnosed GD, antithyroid drugs for less than 3 months. For both TCR sequencing and RNA sequencing, RNA was extracted from PBMCs using TRIzol. The diagnosis of Graves' disease was made according to American Thyroid Association guidelines. The patients came from an endocrinology department in Xi'an, China. From each patient, approximately 10 milliliters of peripheral blood was collected into an EDTA anticoagulant tube. Ficoll Paque Plus density gradient separation was used to isolate PBMCs, and no further T cell sorting was performed. An Agilent 2100 Bioanalyzer and agarose gel were used to assess RNA quality, and a NanoDrop 2000 was used to measure RNA concentration. This clonotype was recorded many times. It lacks a known antigen. Nothing much larger sits one base from this clone, and base qualities are not available. In addition, the sample was reused for a study of T cells in Graves' hyperthyroidism and ophthalmopathy. The second study also describes: Stable Graves' hyperthyroidism was defined as the absence of progression to ophthalmopathy over 18 months of follow-up. Hyperthyroidism patients were newly diagnosed, had a disease duration of under 2 months, and were aged 18 to 65 years. Exclusion was applied to patients with uncontrolled infections, other autoimmune diseases, pregnancy or lactation. Diagnoses were based on clinical symptoms, serum thyroxine and TRAb, thyroid ultrasound and orbital computed tomography. The first round of RT-PCR for the TCR CDR3 was performed with the HTBI primer set and the Qiagen OneStep RT-PCR kit. Most expanded thyroid clonotypes (frequency above 0.001) were also found in blood, which suggests that blood repertoires may mirror thyroid immune responses. In cross-validation, a model built on a 13 V-J signature told ophthalmopathy apart from stable hyperthyroidism with 85% to 90% sensitivity and roughly 81% specificity, and in testing the same model reached 80%/75%. In validation, progression to ophthalmopathy was predicted by the model with around 70% sensitivity and 72.22% specificity, a median of approximately 7.1 months before onset. TCR V-J signatures able to tell the groups apart were searched for in a discovery cohort of more than 90 patients, of whom fewer than 45 had Graves' ophthalmopathy and about 60 had stable Graves' hyperthyroidism. Prospective prediction of ophthalmopathy was tested in an independent validation cohort of 18 to 20 hyperthyroidism patients and 15 to 17 patients who later progressed to ophthalmopathy. The roughly 94 discovery patients were randomly split 7:3 into training and test sets. In roughly six Graves' hyperthyroidism patients, the study also compared T-cell repertoires from thyroid tissue with T-cell repertoires from blood. After sampling, hyperthyroidism patients received methimazole starting at 30 mg daily, and ophthalmopathy patients received high-dose intravenous methylprednisolone. A second multiplex PCR round built the libraries, followed by size selection and purification. Paired-end sequencing of the libraries was performed with 100 bp reads on an Illumina HiSeq2000. SOAPnuke was used to process the raw data, with reads discarded if the reads contained adapters or uncalled bases, had a mean Phred below 15, or lacked an exact constant-primer or identifier match. COPE v1.2.5 was used to merge high-quality paired reads, and clonotypes were defined as unique nucleotide sequences. Clonotypes were aligned to IMGT TRBV, TRBD and TRBJ reference segments using MiTCR v1.1. The analysis included only V-J combinations with a frequency above 0.0001, which together covered about 99% of the repertoires. A TCS score was defined as the ratio of F50 (clonal expansion) to E x V (chaos), with BLOSUM62-based TCRdist applied between CDR3 peptides within each V-J. Welch's t-statistics and random forest reduced 500 to 650 V-J features to fewer than 15, which were used in a naive Bayes classifier (R e1071). Sample size was not statistically predetermined, and investigators were not blinded to group allocation. TCR Vbeta CDR3 sequencing of 130 to 150 peripheral blood samples (roughly 43 ophthalmopathy, approximately 80 hyperthyroidism and around 17 progressor patients) is reported in the paper.

This material consisted of peripheral blood mononuclear cells (PBMCs), taken at new diagnosis, from a patient treated with antithyroid drugs. This TCR was recovered from a man aged 35-49 years with Graves disease. Donor details come from another sample of the same person, matched by shared clones. The chain was built from TRBV7-9 and TRBJ2-6, with the identity of the D gene unclear. The CDR3 protein: CASSLARSPGANVLTF. The bases are TGTGCCAGCAGCTTAGCGCGCAGTCCCGGGGCCAACGTCCTGACTTTC.